The 23 T cell receptor beta chains listed next were all sequenced from one sample in a study of cytomegalovirus exposure and HLA in healthy donors. Both 60 Vbeta primers and 13 Jbeta primers went into the PCR. TCRdb keeps only in-frame clones here, not all; method: immunoSEQ multiplex PCR. The sample has about 160,000 clones; about 72% are singletons. Input material: PBMCs. The receptors stem from a young man in good health and CMV-seropositive.

On this clone itself: The junction does not match germline at one end; this may be a read error. The sample contains more than one DNA sequence encoding this CDR3. In DNA, the CDR3 is TGTGCCAGCACTCTGGGCGGGGCCGGTCAGCCTCAGCATTTT. Protein product: CASTLGGAGQPQHF. This chain connects TRBV6-1 to TRBJ1-5; possible D gene TRBD1, 5 bases. The CDR3 sequence is 14 residues long. Germline V gene sequence: CDR1 MNHNS, CDR2 SASEGT.

The V call is TRBV28, the J call TRBJ1-2; D perhaps matches TRBD1 (5 bases). Germline CDR1 reads MDHEN; CDR2 reads SYDVKM. V gave up 3 bases and J gave up 9 bases, with 17 bases separating them. This CDR3 contains 14 residues. The CDR3 loop reads CASSLTEVGLRYTF. The CDR3 nucleotides are TGTGCCAGCAGTTTGACAGAAGTGGGACTACGCTACACCTTC.

The rearrangement links TRBV6-1 to TRBJ1-2; 9 bases align to TRBD1. CDR1 MNHNS and CDR2 SASEGT come from the germline V gene. The junction had 10 bases not matched to a gene; V was cut back by 4 bases and J by 7 bases. This CDR3 is built from 15 residues. In DNA, the CDR3 is TGTGCCAGCAGTGGGCAGGACAGGGGTGTGAGTGGCTACACCTTC. It specifies CASSGQDRGVSGYTF.

This chain links TRBV5-4 with TRBJ2-3, with TRBD2 matching 11 bases. J was trimmed by 0 bases and V by 3 bases; bases with no gene match: 0. There are 15 residues in the CDR3. Germline V CDR1 and CDR2: SGHNT, YYREEE (reference sequence). The CDR3 DNA reads TGTGCCAGCAGCTCTAGCGGGGGGAGCACAGATACGCAGTATTTT. This encodes CASSSSGGSTDTQYF.

The genes are TRBV6-1 and TRBJ2-3; 8 bases line up with TRBD2. The germline CDR1 and CDR2 sequences are MNHNS and SASEGT. J gave up 2 bases and V 2 bases, and 6 bases lay outside the gene matches. This CDR3 comprises 16 residues. Here the CDR3 reads CASSETGLADTDTQYF. The CDR3 DNA follows: TGTGCCAGCAGTGAAACCGGACTAGCAGACACAGATACGCAGTATTTT.

The J gene is TRBJ1-5, the V gene TRBV4-1; D unclear. This CDR3 comprises 13 residues. Germline values: CDR1 MGHRA, CDR2 YSYEKL. The V gene lost 0 bases and the J gene lost 6 bases, with 6 bases spanning the gap. The CDR3 nucleotides read TGCGCCAGCAGCCAAGAATCGGGTCAGCCCCAGCATTTT. Protein product: CASSQESGQPQHF.

This chain connects TRBV5-4 to TRBJ2-7, with TRBD1 as a possible D gene (6 bases). CDR1 is SGHNT, CDR2 YYREEE, per germline (reference sequence). The CDR3 sequence is 14 residues long. Between the trimmed V and J ends, which lost 1 base and 5 bases, there was a span of 13 bases. CDR3 protein: CASSLQGNSHEQYF. CDR3 sequence (DNA): TGTGCCAGCAGCTTGCAGGGGAATAGTCACGAGCAGTACTTC. The variable domain in full, with the rest retrieved from reference TRBV5-4 and TRBJ2-7, is ETGVTQSPTHLIKTRGQQVTLRCSSQSGHNTVSWYQQALGQGPQFIFQYYREEENGRGNFPPRFSGLQFPNYSSELNVNALELDDSALYLCASSLQGNSHEQYFGPGTRLTVT.

This sequence joins TRBV7-2 and TRBJ2-5; TRBD1 agrees at 7 bases. The germline V gene encodes CDR1 SGHTA and CDR2 FQGNSA. The CDR3 loop spans 13 amino acids. Losses at the gene ends were 6 bases for V and 5 bases for J; bases not matched to a gene: 6. CDR3 sequence: CASRSTGAETQYF. In nucleotides, the CDR3 is TGTGCCAGCAGATCCACAGGGGCCGAGACCCAGTACTTC.

Only a few counts were recorded for this clone. This chain connects TRBV5-1 to TRBJ2-1; TRBD2 aligns across 7 bases. Germline V gene sequence: CDR1 SGHRS, CDR2 YFSETQ. The length of the CDR3 is 15 residues. The V gene end was trimmed by 1 base and the J gene end by 0 bases; junction bases not matched to a gene: 1. The CDR3 sequence is CASSLRGDSYNEQFF. The CDR3 DNA follows: TGCGCCAGCAGCTTGCGGGGGGACTCCTACAATGAGCAGTTCTTC. The variable domain in full, with the rest retrieved from reference TRBV5-1 and TRBJ2-1, is KAGVTQTPRYLIKTRGQQVTLSCSPISGHRSVSWYQQTPGQGLQFLFEYFSETQRNKGNFPGRFSGRQFSNSRSEMNVSTLELGDSALYLCASSLRGDSYNEQFFGPGTRLTVL.

The chain combines TRBV9 with TRBJ2-1, with D tentatively TRBD1 (6 bases). Trimming cost V 0 bases and J 4 bases, with 14 bases left between them. Germline V lookup: CDR1 SGDLS, CDR2 YYNGEE. This CDR3 region has 16 residues. CDR3 DNA: TGTGCCAGCAGCGTAGGTGGGTTGGGGGCTTACAATGAGCAGTTCTTC. It specifies CASSVGGLGAYNEQFF.

The V and J genes are TRBV27 and TRBJ2-7, with TRBD1 matching over 9 bases. There are 17 residues in the CDR3. The germline CDR1 and CDR2 sequences are MNHEY and SMNVEV (reference sequence). The V segment lost 2 bases and the J segment 4 bases; nucleotides outside the gene matches: 12. The CDR3 sequence is CASSLHRTGEGKYEQYF. In nucleotides, the CDR3 is TGTGCCAGCAGTTTACACCGGACAGGGGAGGGTAAATACGAGCAGTACTTC.

The chain uses TRBV14 and TRBJ2-7; D call uncertain. The CDR3 extends over 11 amino acids. Trimming pared 4 bases from V and 2 bases from J, leaving 3 bases between. Germline lookup yields CDR1 SGHDN and CDR2 FVKESK. The chain's CDR3 is CASSLTYEQYF. In nucleotides, the CDR3 is TGTGCCAGCAGCCTAACCTACGAGCAGTACTTC.

The rearrangement uses TRBV6-6 and TRBJ2-1; D not certain. Germline CDR1 and CDR2: MNHNY and SVGAGI (reference sequence). This CDR3 has 16 amino acids. V lost 2 bases and J lost 0, with 11 bases in between. The CDR3 is CASSYGQISSYNEQFF. The CDR3, as DNA: TGTGCCAGCAGTTACGGCCAGATAAGCTCCTACAATGAGCAGTTCTTC.

V is TRBV11-3 and J is TRBJ1-2; D unclear. Germline CDR1 is SGHNT and CDR2 is YENEEA. This CDR3 has 14 residues. Trimming removed 5 bases from V and 0 bases from J, with 10 bases in between. CDR3 sequence: CASSPGFTNYGYTF. DNA for the CDR3: TGTGCCAGCAGCCCGGGGTTCACTAACTATGGCTACACCTTC.

The chain combines TRBV10-1 with TRBJ1-4; tentative D call: TRBD1 (6 bases). V was cut by 7 bases and J by 14 bases, with 14 bases left in between. Germline V CDR1 and CDR2: WNHNN, SYGVQD (reference sequence). The length of the CDR3 is 11 residues. The CDR3 here is CASTERQVLFF. The DNA of the CDR3 is TGCGCCAGCACCGAAAGACAGGTCCTGTTTTTT.

The V call is TRBV5-6, the J call TRBJ2-2, with TRBD2 as a possible D gene (5 bases). In germline, CDR1 is SGHDT, CDR2 YYEEEE. The CDR3 spans 16 residues. The V and J ends lost 0 bases and 4 bases respectively, with 13 bases between them. Here the CDR3 reads CASSLVEGKVTGELFF. The CDR3 DNA is TGTGCCAGCAGCTTGGTAGAGGGAAAGGTCACCGGGGAGCTGTTTTTT.

The chain joins TRBV5-4 to TRBJ2-7; TRBD2 aligns across 10 bases. The germline gives CDR1 SGHNT, CDR2 YYREEE (reference sequence). The CDR3 is 15 amino acids. The ends lost 0 bases at V and 3 bases at J; junction bases unmatched: 3. The chain's CDR3 is CASSLELAGVYEQYF. CDR3 in DNA: TGTGCCAGCAGCTTGGAGCTAGCGGGGGTCTACGAGCAGTACTTC.

The chain is built from TRBV9 and TRBJ1-4, with TRBD1 matching over 7 bases. CDR3 length: 15 residues. Germline V CDR1 and CDR2: SGDLS, YYNGEE. J was trimmed by 2 bases and V by 3 bases; bases with no gene match: 4. The CDR3, as DNA: TGTGCCAGCAGCGAGGGGGCGCACACTAATGAAAAACTGTTTTTT. Translation gives CASSEGAHTNEKLFF.

This chain uses TRBV6-5 with TRBJ2-2; no reliable D call. The CDR3 loop spans 13 amino acids. Looked up from germline, CDR1 is MNHEY and CDR2 is SVGAGI. Trimming took 6 bases from V and 6 from J, leaving 11 bases between them. CDR3 protein: CASSPSGSGELFF. CDR3 DNA: TGTGCCAGCAGCCCCTCCGGTTCCGGGGAGCTGTTTTTT.

The J gene is TRBJ2-7, the V gene TRBV19; D not resolved. In germline, CDR1 is LNHDA, CDR2 SQIVND (reference sequence). This CDR3 contains 14 residues. Trimming pared 8 bases from V and 0 bases from J, leaving 14 bases between. CDR3 nucleotide sequence: TGTGCCAGTCGATCCGCGGCGTTCTCCTACGAGCAGTACTTC. Protein: CASRSAAFSYEQYF. The variable domain in full, completed from reference TRBV19 and TRBJ2-7, reads DGGITQSPKYLFRKEGQNVTLSCEQNLNHDAMYWYRQDPGQGLRLIYYSQIVNDFQKGDIAEGYSVSREKKESFPLTVTSAQKNPTAFYLCASRSAAFSYEQYFGPGTRLTVT.

This sequence joins TRBV6-1 and TRBJ1-6; 10 bases line up with TRBD1. With 8 bases clipped from V and 7 bases from J, the junction kept 5 bases outside the gene matches. CDR1 MNHNS and CDR2 SASEGT come from the germline V gene. CDR3 size: 14 residues. The CDR3 DNA sequence: TGTGCCAGCCGCCAGGGACAGGGGAATTCACCCCTCCACTTT. Encoded protein: CASRQGQGNSPLHF.

Only a few counts were recorded for this clone. This chain joins TRBV4-1 and TRBJ2-3, with 12 bases lining up with TRBD2. Germline assignment: CDR1 MGHRA and CDR2 YSYEKL. Trimming cost V 0 bases and J 7 bases; bases outside gene matches: 8. This CDR3 has 17 amino acids. Here the CDR3 reads CASSQEGSSGGENTQYF. CDR3 nucleotides: TGCGCCAGCAGCCAAGAGGGCTCTAGCGGGGGGGAAAATACGCAGTATTTT.

The chain couples TRBV7-2 to TRBJ1-6; TRBD1 matches at 9 bases. V was pared by 5 bases and J by 10 bases, with 6 bases of the junction left unmatched. The CDR3 length is 14 residues. Germline CDR1 reads SGHTA; CDR2 reads FQGNSA. CDR3 amino acids: CASSLDRGGSPLHF. The CDR3 DNA sequence: TGTGCCAGCAGCCTGGACAGGGGAGGCTCACCCCTCCACTTT.